A selection of T cell receptor beta chains follows, all from one sample in a study of cytomegalovirus exposure and HLA in healthy donors. Clones were read by immunoSEQ multiplex PCR, and TCRdb kept only the in-frame ones, dropping some. Of about 95,000 clones listed, around 84% are singletons. Sequencing input: PBMCs. The receptors were sampled from a woman in her thirties or forties in good health and CMV-seropositive. The CDR3 runs from the conserved cysteine through the conserved F or W. Each record gives: clone size, J gene, D gene, V gene, CDR3 protein, CDR3 DNA. A D gene is named only where the DNA matches it firmly. For some rows the clone size is stated as once, few or many, or as a class when expanded; others skip it.

clone size: .; J gene: TRBJ2-7; D gene: TRBD1; V gene: TRBV7-9; CDR3 protein: CASSGTEYYEQYF; CDR3 DNA: TGTGCCAGCAGCGGGACAGAATACTACGAGCAGTACTTC
clone size: .; J gene: TRBJ1-1; D gene: .; V gene: TRBV4-1; CDR3 protein: CASSQRSMNTEAFF; CDR3 DNA: TGCGCCAGCAGCCAACGGAGCATGAACACTGAAGCTTTCTTT
clone size: few; J gene: TRBJ2-1; D gene: TRBD1; V gene: TRBV7-2; CDR3 protein: CASSRSTGANEQFF; CDR3 DNA: TGTGCCAGCAGCCGATCGACAGGGGCAAATGAGCAGTTCTTC
clone size: .; J gene: TRBJ2-2; D gene: .; V gene: TRBV2; CDR3 protein: CASSKTTNTGELFF; CDR3 DNA: TGTGCCAGCAGCAAGACAACGAACACCGGGGAGCTGTTTTTT
clone size: .; J gene: TRBJ1-5; D gene: TRBD1; V gene: TRBV19; CDR3 protein: CASSIRRTGNQPQHF; CDR3 DNA: TGTGCCAGTAGTATTCGCCGGACAGGGAATCAGCCCCAGCATTTT
clone size: .; J gene: TRBJ2-1; D gene: .; V gene: TRBV2; CDR3 protein: CASSESPVYNEQFF; CDR3 DNA: TGTGCCAGCAGTGAGTCCCCTGTTTACAATGAGCAGTTCTTC
clone size: .; J gene: TRBJ1-1; D gene: TRBD1; V gene: TRBV6-5; CDR3 protein: CASSRGQGNTEAFF; CDR3 DNA: TGTGCCAGCAGCAGGGGACAGGGGAACACTGAAGCTTTCTTT
clone size: .; J gene: TRBJ2-1; D gene: TRBD2; V gene: TRBV6-1; CDR3 protein: CASRTGTRIYNEQFF; CDR3 DNA: TGTGCCAGCAGAACCGGGACTAGAATCTACAATGAGCAGTTCTTC
clone size: once; J gene: TRBJ2-3; D gene: TRBD2; V gene: TRBV6-1; CDR3 protein: CASSAEAGVDTQYF; CDR3 DNA: TGTGCCAGCAGTGCAGAAGCGGGAGTAGATACGCAGTATTTT
clone size: .; J gene: TRBJ1-2; D gene: TRBD1; V gene: TRBV10-3; CDR3 protein: CAISDRGQGAMGYGYTF; CDR3 DNA: TGTGCCATCAGTGATCGGGGACAGGGGGCAATGGGCTATGGCTACACCTTC
clone size: .; J gene: TRBJ2-6; D gene: .; V gene: TRBV7-9; CDR3 protein: CASSLEFGGSRGANVLTF; CDR3 DNA: TGTGCCAGCAGCTTAGAGTTCGGGGGTTCTCGTGGGGCCAACGTCCTGACTTTC
clone size: .; J gene: TRBJ2-5; D gene: TRBD2; V gene: TRBV5-1; CDR3 protein: CASSSGLAGGEETQYF; CDR3 DNA: TGCGCCAGCAGCTCGGGACTAGCGGGAGGTGAGGAGACCCAGTACTTC
clone size: .; J gene: TRBJ2-7; D gene: TRBD1; V gene: TRBV2; CDR3 protein: CASSAMGDRADEQYF; CDR3 DNA: TGTGCCAGCAGTGCAATGGGGGACAGGGCGGACGAGCAGTACTTC
clone size: .; J gene: TRBJ2-3; D gene: .; V gene: TRBV5-4; CDR3 protein: CASSLASNTDTQYF; CDR3 DNA: TGTGCCAGCAGCTTGGCTAGCAACACAGATACGCAGTATTTT
clone size: .; J gene: TRBJ2-1; D gene: .; V gene: TRBV28; CDR3 protein: CASSPHFVSLGGQFF; CDR3 DNA: TGTGCCAGCAGTCCCCACTTTGTTAGTCTAGGGGGGCAGTTCTTC
clone size: once; J gene: TRBJ2-7; D gene: .; V gene: TRBV2; CDR3 protein: CASSVAYEQYF; CDR3 DNA: TGTGCCAGCAGTGTTGCCTACGAGCAGTACTTC
clone size: few; J gene: TRBJ2-1; D gene: TRBD2; V gene: TRBV2; CDR3 protein: CASKRGPSNEQFF; CDR3 DNA: TGTGCCAGCAAGCGGGGACCAAGCAATGAGCAGTTCTTC
clone size: .; J gene: TRBJ1-1; D gene: .; V gene: TRBV9; CDR3 protein: CASSVGQMNTEAFF; CDR3 DNA: TGTGCCAGCAGCGTGGGACAAATGAACACTGAAGCTTTCTTT
clone size: .; J gene: TRBJ2-6; D gene: .; V gene: TRBV6-1; CDR3 protein: CASSVQQLSGANVLTF; CDR3 DNA: TGTGCCAGCAGTGTCCAACAGCTCTCTGGGGCCAACGTCCTGACTTTC
clone size: .; J gene: TRBJ1-1; D gene: .; V gene: TRBV6-1; CDR3 protein: CASSRQSNTEAFF; CDR3 DNA: TGTGCCAGCAGCCGACAATCGAACACTGAAGCTTTCTTT
clone size: .; J gene: TRBJ2-1; D gene: TRBD1; V gene: TRBV5-1; CDR3 protein: CASSLTGVVNGQFF; CDR3 DNA: TGCGCCAGCAGCCTGACAGGGGTGGTGAATGGGCAGTTCTTC
clone size: .; J gene: TRBJ2-3; D gene: TRBD2; V gene: TRBV19; CDR3 protein: CASSSQAGSTDTQYF; CDR3 DNA: TGTGCCAGTAGTTCTCAAGCGGGATCCACAGATACGCAGTATTTT
clone size: once; J gene: TRBJ1-2; D gene: TRBD1; V gene: TRBV29-1; CDR3 protein: CSVVGRTGIGYTF; CDR3 DNA: TGCAGCGTGGTTGGAAGGACAGGGATCGGCTACACCTTC
clone size: once; J gene: TRBJ1-5; D gene: .; V gene: TRBV7-2; CDR3 protein: CASSLDGRNNQPQHF; CDR3 DNA: TGTGCCAGCAGCTTAGATGGCAGGAACAATCAGCCCCAGCATTTT
clone size: once; J gene: TRBJ2-3; D gene: TRBD2; V gene: TRBV7-2; CDR3 protein: CASKRRAGAGGTTQYF; CDR3 DNA: TGTGCCAGCAAGAGGAGGGCGGGAGCCGGGGGTACTACGCAGTATTTT
clone size: .; J gene: TRBJ2-7; D gene: TRBD2; V gene: TRBV25-1; CDR3 protein: CASSDRLAGAHEQYF; CDR3 DNA: TGTGCCAGCAGTGACAGACTAGCGGGAGCCCACGAGCAGTACTTC
clone size: few; J gene: TRBJ1-5; D gene: .; V gene: TRBV4-2; CDR3 protein: CASSDRRGQPHHF; CDR3 DNA: TGTGCCAGCAGCGACAGGCGTGGTCAGCCCCACCATTTT
clone size: .; J gene: TRBJ2-7; D gene: .; V gene: TRBV2; CDR3 protein: CASGTTYEQYF; CDR3 DNA: TGTGCCAGCGGAACTACCTACGAGCAGTACTTC
clone size: few; J gene: TRBJ2-7; D gene: .; V gene: TRBV28; CDR3 protein: CASSFTREQYF; CDR3 DNA: TGTGCCAGCAGTTTTACGCGAGAGCAGTACTTC
clone size: few; J gene: TRBJ2-5; D gene: .; V gene: TRBV5-1; CDR3 protein: CASSLLEETQYF; CDR3 DNA: TGCGCCAGCAGCTTGCTCGAAGAGACCCAGTACTTC
clone size: .; J gene: TRBJ2-7; D gene: .; V gene: TRBV14; CDR3 protein: CASSRTGHFYEQYF; CDR3 DNA: TGTGCCAGCAGCCGAACGGGACACTTCTACGAGCAGTACTTC
clone size: .; J gene: TRBJ1-2; D gene: TRBD1; V gene: TRBV7-6; CDR3 protein: CASGDRGYGYTF; CDR3 DNA: TGTGCCAGCGGGGACAGGGGCTATGGCTACACCTTC
clone size: few; J gene: TRBJ2-1; D gene: TRBD2; V gene: TRBV6-4; CDR3 protein: CASSREVENEQFF; CDR3 DNA: TGTGCCAGCAGTCGGGAGGTTGAAAATGAGCAGTTCTTC
clone size: few; J gene: TRBJ2-2; D gene: .; V gene: TRBV15; CDR3 protein: CATSPHKQGSNTGELFF; CDR3 DNA: TGTGCCACCAGCCCCCATAAACAGGGTAGCAACACCGGGGAGCTGTTTTTT
clone size: .; J gene: TRBJ2-1; D gene: .; V gene: TRBV7-4; CDR3 protein: CASSLGGRNYNEQFF; CDR3 DNA: TGTGCCAGCAGCTTAGGTGGTAGAAATTACAATGAGCAGTTCTTC
clone size: .; J gene: TRBJ2-7; D gene: .; V gene: TRBV2; CDR3 protein: CASSSTNSYEQYF; CDR3 DNA: TGTGCCAGCAGTTCGACTAACTCCTACGAGCAGTACTTC
clone size: few; J gene: TRBJ2-3; D gene: .; V gene: TRBV5-1; CDR3 protein: CASSYDFSRADTQYF; CDR3 DNA: TGCGCCAGCAGCTACGACTTTAGTCGTGCAGATACGCAGTATTTT
clone size: .; J gene: TRBJ1-1; D gene: .; V gene: TRBV10-2; CDR3 protein: CATGRGNTEAFF; CDR3 DNA: TGCGCCACCGGGAGGGGTAACACTGAAGCTTTCTTT
clone size: .; J gene: TRBJ2-3; D gene: TRBD2; V gene: TRBV9; CDR3 protein: CASSALFGTSPDTQYF; CDR3 DNA: TGTGCCAGCAGCGCCCTTTTTGGGACTAGCCCAGATACGCAGTATTTT
clone size: .; J gene: TRBJ2-6; D gene: .; V gene: TRBV18; CDR3 protein: CASSPQTVSSGANVLTF; CDR3 DNA: TGTGCCAGCTCACCCCAGACAGTAAGCTCTGGGGCCAACGTCCTGACTTTC
clone size: few; J gene: TRBJ2-3; D gene: .; V gene: TRBV5-1; CDR3 protein: CASSLTSRITDTQYF; CDR3 DNA: TGCGCCAGCAGCTTGACTAGCCGAATCACAGATACGCAGTATTTT
clone size: .; J gene: TRBJ2-3; D gene: TRBD2; V gene: TRBV4-1; CDR3 protein: CASSQERLAGEGDTQYF; CDR3 DNA: TGCGCCAGCAGCCAAGAGCGGCTAGCGGGAGAGGGAGATACGCAGTATTTT
clone size: once; J gene: TRBJ1-2; D gene: .; V gene: TRBV9; CDR3 protein: CASSVVQNYGYTF; CDR3 DNA: TGTGCCAGCAGCGTAGTTCAGAACTATGGCTACACCTTC
clone size: .; J gene: TRBJ2-2; D gene: .; V gene: TRBV19; CDR3 protein: CASKAWDTNTGELFF; CDR3 DNA: TGTGCCAGTAAAGCCTGGGACACAAACACCGGGGAGCTGTTTTTT
clone size: .; J gene: TRBJ1-6; D gene: .; V gene: TRBV5-1; CDR3 protein: CASSFSSTGLNSPLHF; CDR3 DNA: TGCGCCAGCAGCTTTTCATCGACAGGCCTGAATTCACCCCTCCACTTT
clone size: .; J gene: TRBJ2-1; D gene: .; V gene: TRBV14; CDR3 protein: CASSQDLGGEQFF; CDR3 DNA: TGTGCCAGCAGCCAAGATCTCGGCGGTGAGCAGTTCTTC
clone size: few; J gene: TRBJ1-4; D gene: .; V gene: TRBV11-3; CDR3 protein: CASSYTQGGSPNEKLFF; CDR3 DNA: TGTGCCAGCAGCTACACGCAGGGTGGAAGCCCTAATGAAAAACTGTTTTTT
clone size: few; J gene: TRBJ1-5; D gene: .; V gene: TRBV28; CDR3 protein: CASSLPPQGGNQPQHF; CDR3 DNA: TGTGCCAGCAGTTTACCCCCTCAGGGTGGGAATCAGCCCCAGCATTTT
clone size: .; J gene: TRBJ1-5; D gene: TRBD1; V gene: TRBV6-1; CDR3 protein: CASMGQGLFYQPQHF; CDR3 DNA: TGTGCCAGCATGGGACAGGGGTTATTTTATCAGCCCCAGCATTTT
clone size: .; J gene: TRBJ2-3; D gene: TRBD1; V gene: TRBV7-9; CDR3 protein: CAITRDRSTDTQYF; CDR3 DNA: TGTGCCATTACCCGGGACAGAAGCACAGATACGCAGTATTTT
clone size: .; J gene: TRBJ1-1; D gene: .; V gene: TRBV6-1; CDR3 protein: CASSEGGRTEAFF; CDR3 DNA: TGTGCCAGCAGTGAAGGGGGGCGGACTGAAGCTTTCTTT
clone size: .; J gene: TRBJ1-2; D gene: TRBD1; V gene: TRBV19; CDR3 protein: CASSRTGDNGYTF; CDR3 DNA: TGTGCCAGTAGTAGGACAGGGGATAATGGCTACACCTTC